This T cell receptor beta chain was retrieved from a study of blood T cell repertoires in COVID-19. Method: immunoSEQ multiplex PCR; TCRdb's copy keeps in-frame clones and lacks some. The table includes 130,000 to 150,000 clones, 70% to 90% detected once. Germline-derived CDR1 and CDR2 are LGHNA and YSLEER. Trimming shortened V by 4 bases and J by 3 bases, and 7 bases separated the two germline ends. This CDR3 spans 13 amino acids. This clone was seen a single time. The specimen sequenced was peripheral blood. This sequence originates from a man aged 55 to 70 with active or convalescent COVID-19. The J gene is TRBJ1-5, the V gene TRBV4-3; no clear D gene. Written as DNA, the CDR3 is TGCGCCAGCAGCCTGAGAATCAATCAGCCCCAGCATTTT. Its translation is CASSLRINQPQHF.